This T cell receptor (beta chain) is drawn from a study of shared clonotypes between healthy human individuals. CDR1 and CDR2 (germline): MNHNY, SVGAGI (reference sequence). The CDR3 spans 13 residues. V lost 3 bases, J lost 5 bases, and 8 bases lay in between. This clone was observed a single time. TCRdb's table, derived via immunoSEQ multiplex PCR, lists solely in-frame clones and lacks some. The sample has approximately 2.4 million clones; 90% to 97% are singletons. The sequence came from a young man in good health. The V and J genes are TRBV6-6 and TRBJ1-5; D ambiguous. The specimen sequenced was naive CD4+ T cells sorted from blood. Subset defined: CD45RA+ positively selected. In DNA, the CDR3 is TGTGCCAGCAGTTATAGGGTTTATCAGCCCCAGCATTTT. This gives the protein CASSYRVYQPQHF.